These 21 T cell receptor beta chains came from one sample sequenced in a study of blood T cell repertoires in COVID-19. Assay: immunoSEQ multiplex PCR; the TCRdb copy retains only in-frame clones and omits some. There are 320,000 or so clones in the sample; about 90% occur only once, and approximately 0.99% lies in the top ten. The sample consisted of PBMCs or T cells enriched from blood (not recorded which). The receptors here all came from a woman between 25 and 40 years old who had recovered from COVID-19.

The chain uses TRBV19 and TRBJ1-1, with D possibly matching TRBD1 (6 bases). CDR1 is LNHDA and CDR2 is SQIVND in the germline V gene (reference sequence). The V gene lost 4 bases and the J gene lost 4 bases, with 19 bases spanning the gap. This CDR3 region has 16 residues. CDR3 nucleotides: TGTGCCAGTAGTAAGGGGCGGGGGCCCCCGAGCACTGAAGCTTTCTTT. The encoded protein is CASSKGRGPPSTEAFF.

This chain links TRBV6-5 with TRBJ1-6; 10 positions match TRBD1. This CDR3 spans 15 amino acids. Looked up from germline, CDR1 is MNHEY and CDR2 is SVGAGI. Trimming took 5 bases from V and 9 from J; bases not matched to a gene: 7. The CDR3 region has the DNA TGTGCCAGCAGTACGGGACAGGGGTCTTTTTCACCCCTCCACTTT. This sequence encodes CASSTGQGSFSPLHF.

The J gene is TRBJ1-6, the V gene TRBV10-3; TRBD1 agrees at 7 bases. CDR3 size: 15 residues. The junction had 3 bases not matched to a gene; V was cut back by 0 bases and J by 7 bases. The germline V gene has CDR1 ENHRY and CDR2 SYGVKD. CDR3 DNA: TGTGCCATCAGTGAGTCAACAGGGGCCAATTCACCCCTCCACTTT. Translated: CAISESTGANSPLHF.

The chain couples TRBV19 to TRBJ1-2; the D gene is possibly TRBD1 (5 bases). There are 15 residues in the CDR3. CDR1 is LNHDA and CDR2 is SQIVND in the germline V gene (reference sequence). The V and J ends lost 2 bases and 5 bases respectively, with 15 bases between them. The CDR3 bases are TGTGCCAGTAGTATATCTGGGGGGATTACTTATGGCTACACCTTC. Translated, it gives CASSISGGITYGYTF.

V usage is TRBV30 and J usage is TRBJ1-2, with TRBD1 matching 7 bases. The CDR3 runs 15 residues. The junction had 18 bases not matched to a gene; V was cut back by 5 bases and J by 9 bases. CDR1 and CDR2 (germline): GTSNPN, SVGIG (reference sequence). For the CDR3, the DNA is TGTGCCTGGGCGTCGGGTCCGGGACAGAGGGGGAGCTACACCTTC. Translation: CAWASGPGQRGSYTF.

V is TRBV5-6 and J is TRBJ2-3; TRBD2 aligns across 13 bases. The CDR3 is 15 amino acids. CDR1 and CDR2 from the germline V gene are SGHDT and YYEEEE. Trimming took 2 bases from V and 4 from J; bases not matched to a gene: 1. The CDR3 nucleotides read TGTGCCAGCAGCTTAACTAGCGGGGGGGCAGATACGCAGTATTTT. Protein sequence: CASSLTSGGADTQYF.

The rearrangement uses TRBV1 and TRBJ1-1. TRBV1 is termed a pseudogene. The CDR3 spans 15 residues. Here the CDR3 reads CTSRWRAGLNTEAFF. DNA for the CDR3: TGCACCAGCAGGTGGAGGGCAGGGCTGAACACTGAAGCTTTCTTT.

J is TRBJ1-1 and V is TRBV28; D gene ambiguous. Germline V lookup: CDR1 MDHEN, CDR2 SYDVKM. The CDR3 spans 11 residues. V was trimmed by 5 bases and J by 7 bases, leaving 8 bases between them. The CDR3 nucleotides read TGTGCCAGCAGTGATGGGCATGAAGCTTTCTTT. It is translated as CASSDGHEAFF. The variable domain in full, completed from reference TRBV28 and TRBJ1-1, reads DVKVTQSSRYLVKRTGEKVFLECVQDMDHENMFWYRQDPGLGLRLIYFSYDVKMKEKGDIPEGYSVSREKKERFSLILESASTNQTSMYLCASSDGHEAFFGQGTRLTVV.

The chain employs TRBV19 and TRBJ2-2, with 10 bases identical to TRBD1. This CDR3 region has 15 residues. Germline assignment: CDR1 LNHDA and CDR2 SQIVND (reference sequence). V gave up 1 base and J gave up 6 bases; unmatched junction bases: 2. The chain's CDR3 is CASSIGGTGAGELFF. In DNA, the CDR3 is TGTGCCAGTAGTATAGGGGGGACAGGGGCCGGGGAGCTGTTTTTT.

The genes are TRBV3-1 (or the pseudogene TRBV3-2) and TRBJ2-1, with 11 bases aligning to TRBD2. Germline V CDR1 and CDR2: LGHDT, YNNKEL (reference sequence). The CDR3 is made up of 15 amino acids. The V segment lost 1 base and the J segment 5 bases; nucleotides outside the gene matches: 1. The CDR3 here is CASSQGLAGNNEQFF. Here the CDR3 DNA reads TGTGCCAGCAGCCAAGGACTAGCGGGGAACAATGAGCAGTTCTTC.

The V and J genes are TRBV19 and TRBJ1-3; D is possibly TRBD1 (5 bases). CDR1 and CDR2 from the germline V gene are LNHDA and SQIVND (reference sequence). The CDR3 is 17 residues long. Trimming cost V 3 bases and J 3 bases, with 18 bases left between them. The CDR3 DNA reads TGTGCCAGTAGTATCGATTTACGGGGGTACTTTGGAAACACCATATATTTT. Translated: CASSIDLRGYFGNTIYF.

The chain employs TRBV6-4 and TRBJ2-2; TRBD2 aligns across 9 bases. The CDR3 has 16 residues. V trimming: 6 bases; J trimming: 8 bases; junction bases outside the gene matches: 13. Germline CDR1 and CDR2: MRHNA and SNTAGT. CDR3 DNA: TGTGCCAGCAGGTCGGCGGTAGCGGGAGTACCGGGGGAGCTGTTTTTT. This encodes CASRSAVAGVPGELFF.

The rearrangement links TRBV24-1 to TRBJ1-2; D ambiguous. Germline V CDR1 and CDR2: KGHDR, SFDVKD. V was pared by 5 bases and J by 5 bases, with 8 bases between. The CDR3 is 12 amino acids. The DNA of the CDR3 is TGTGCCACCAGTGGAACTTCGTATGGCTACACCTTC. This translates into CATSGTSYGYTF.

The rearrangement uses TRBV28 and TRBJ1-3; no definite D call. The length of the CDR3 is 11 residues. The germline V gene encodes CDR1 MDHEN and CDR2 SYDVKM. The V gene lost 8 bases and the J gene lost 7 bases, with 9 bases spanning the gap. The CDR3 bases are TGTGCCAGCGCCCTATGGAACACCATATATTTT. Its protein is CASALWNTIYF.

This clone has just one count. The gene calls are TRBV10-3 and TRBJ1-1, with a possible D match to TRBD1 (5 bases). Trimming removed 3 bases from V and 6 bases from J, with 17 bases in between. The CDR3 contains 15 residues. Germline assignment: CDR1 ENHRY and CDR2 SYGVKD. DNA for the CDR3: TGTGCCATCAGTGAATCTCACGGCAGGGCCCCTGAAGCTTTCTTT. This gives the protein CAISESHGRAPEAFF.

The chain carries TRBV19 and TRBJ1-2, with a weak D call TRBD1 (5 bases). The germline V gene has CDR1 LNHDA and CDR2 SQIVND (reference sequence). The V end was cut by 7 bases, the J end by 6 bases, with 12 bases between. The CDR3 spans 12 residues. CDR3 nucleotides: TGTGCCAGTACCCATGACAGAAATGGCTACACCTTC. This encodes CASTHDRNGYTF.

The V gene is TRBV6-6, the J gene TRBJ2-3; 7 bases match TRBD2. Germline CDR1 and CDR2: MNHNY and SVGAGI (reference sequence). This CDR3 spans 16 amino acids. The trim removed 4 bases at V and 2 bases at J, leaving 9 bases unmatched. The CDR3 DNA reads as TGTGCCAGCAGTTCCGATACGGGGGGACCCACAGATACGCAGTATTTT. Translation: CASSSDTGGPTDTQYF.

The chain combines TRBV5-1 with TRBJ1-3; no clear D. Germline V lookup: CDR1 SGHRS, CDR2 YFSETQ. The CDR3 loop spans 16 amino acids. The V and J ends lost 0 bases and 0 bases respectively, with 10 bases between them. Here the CDR3 DNA reads TGCGCCAGCAGCTTGGGGAGGCCTAGCTCTGGAAACACCATATATTTT. It is translated as CASSLGRPSSGNTIYF.

CDR3 coding DNA: TGTGCCATCAGTGAGTCTCGGAGGGAAGGCTATGGCTACACCTTC. Residues: CAISESRREGYGYTF. The rearrangement links TRBV10-3 to TRBJ1-2, with no clear D. Germline V gives CDR1 ENHRY, CDR2 SYGVKD. V lost 0 bases and J lost 4, with 12 bases in between. The CDR3 covers 15 residues.

This chain connects TRBV5-1 to TRBJ2-1, with 9 nucleotides matching TRBD1. Germline V gene sequence: CDR1 SGHRS, CDR2 YFSETQ. This CDR3 has 16 residues. J gave up 6 bases and V 4 bases, and 11 bases lay outside the gene matches. The CDR3 DNA reads TGCGCCAGCAGCGACGGCCGGGACAGGGTACGCAATGAGCAGTTCTTC. It is translated as CASSDGRDRVRNEQFF.

This clone was recorded once. The CDR3 region has the DNA TGTGCCAGCAGCTTGAGTAGCTCCTATAATTCACCCCTCCACTTT. Protein sequence: CASSLSSSYNSPLHF. The chain uses TRBV5-4 and TRBJ1-6; D call uncertain. The CDR3 totals 15 residues. The V and J ends lost 1 base and 0 bases respectively, with 5 bases between them. Germline loops: CDR1 SGHNT, CDR2 YYREEE (reference sequence). The complete variable domain, with remaining parts taken from reference TRBV5-4 and TRBJ1-6, reads ETGVTQSPTHLIKTRGQQVTLRCSSQSGHNTVSWYQQALGQGPQFIFQYYREEENGRGNFPPRFSGLQFPNYSSELNVNALELDDSALYLCASSLSSSYNSPLHFGNGTRLTVT.